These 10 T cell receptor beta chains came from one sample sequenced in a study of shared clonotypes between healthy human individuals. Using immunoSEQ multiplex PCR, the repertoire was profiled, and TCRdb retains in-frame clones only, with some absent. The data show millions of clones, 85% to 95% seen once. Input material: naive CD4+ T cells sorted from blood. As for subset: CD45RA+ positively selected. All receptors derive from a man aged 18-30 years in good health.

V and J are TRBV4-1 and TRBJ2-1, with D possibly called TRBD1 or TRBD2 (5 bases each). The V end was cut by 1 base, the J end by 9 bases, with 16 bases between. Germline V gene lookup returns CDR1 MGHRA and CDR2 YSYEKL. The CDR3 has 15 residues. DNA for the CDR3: TGCGCCAGCAGCCAAGTTGGACTCGGGGCTGGTGAGCAGTTCTTC. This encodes CASSQVGLGAGEQFF.

The CDR3 protein is CASSSRKGGELFF. The CDR3 nucleotides read TGTGCCAGCAGTAGCAGGAAGGGCGGGGAGCTGTTTTTT. The chain joins TRBV6-5 to TRBJ2-2, with D unclear. CDR1 MNHEY and CDR2 SVGAGI come from the germline V gene. The CDR3 length is 13 residues. V dropped 5 bases and J dropped 7 bases, with 11 bases sitting between them.

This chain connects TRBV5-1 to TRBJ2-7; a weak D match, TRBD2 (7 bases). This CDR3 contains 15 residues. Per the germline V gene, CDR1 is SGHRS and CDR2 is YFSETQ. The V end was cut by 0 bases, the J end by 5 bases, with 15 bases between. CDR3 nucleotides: TGCGCCAGCAGCTTGGTCGGGGGGACATTCGACGAGCAGTACTTC. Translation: CASSLVGGTFDEQYF.

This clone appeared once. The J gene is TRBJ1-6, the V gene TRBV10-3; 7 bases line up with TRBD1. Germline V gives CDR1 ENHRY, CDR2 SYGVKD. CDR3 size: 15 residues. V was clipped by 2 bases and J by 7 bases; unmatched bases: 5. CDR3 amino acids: CAISEIGDSNSPLHF. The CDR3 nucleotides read TGTGCCATCAGTGAGATCGGGGACAGCAATTCACCCCTCCACTTT.

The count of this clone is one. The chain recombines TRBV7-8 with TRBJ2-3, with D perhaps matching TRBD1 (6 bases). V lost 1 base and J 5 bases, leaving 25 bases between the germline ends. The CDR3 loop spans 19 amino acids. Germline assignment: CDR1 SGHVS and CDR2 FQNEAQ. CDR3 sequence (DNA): TGTGCCAGCAGCTTAGTAAGAACACCCGCTAGGGGGTCGTTAGATACGCAGTATTTT. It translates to CASSLVRTPARGSLDTQYF.

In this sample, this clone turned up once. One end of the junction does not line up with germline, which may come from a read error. The CDR3 spells CARSPGRSMTEQYF. CDR3 coding DNA: TGCGCCAGAAGTCCGGGACGGAGTATGACCGAGCAGTACTTC. The gene calls are TRBV23-1 and TRBJ2-7, with D possibly being TRBD1 or TRBD2 (5 bases each). TRBV23-1 is noted as an ORF with a role that remains uncertain. The length of the CDR3 is 14 residues.

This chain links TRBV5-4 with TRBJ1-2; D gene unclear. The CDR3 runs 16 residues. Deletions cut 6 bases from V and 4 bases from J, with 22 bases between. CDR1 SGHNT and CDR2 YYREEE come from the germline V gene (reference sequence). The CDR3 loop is CASTPTRGAPSYGYTF. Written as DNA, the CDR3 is TGTGCCAGCACCCCTACTCGAGGTGCGCCCAGCTATGGCTACACCTTC.

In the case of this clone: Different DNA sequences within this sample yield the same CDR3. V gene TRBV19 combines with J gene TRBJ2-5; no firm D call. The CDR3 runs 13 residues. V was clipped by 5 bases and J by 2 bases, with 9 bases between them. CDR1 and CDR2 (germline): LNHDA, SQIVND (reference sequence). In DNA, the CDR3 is TGTGCCAGTAGTGTTAACAGACAAGAGACCCAGTACTTC. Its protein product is CASSVNRQETQYF.

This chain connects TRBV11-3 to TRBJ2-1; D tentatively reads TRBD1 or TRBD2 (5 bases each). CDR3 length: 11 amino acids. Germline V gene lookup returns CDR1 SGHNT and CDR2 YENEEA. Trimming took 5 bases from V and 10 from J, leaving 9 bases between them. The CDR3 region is CASSLGREQFF. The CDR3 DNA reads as TGTGCCAGCAGCCTGGGACGGGAGCAGTTCTTC.

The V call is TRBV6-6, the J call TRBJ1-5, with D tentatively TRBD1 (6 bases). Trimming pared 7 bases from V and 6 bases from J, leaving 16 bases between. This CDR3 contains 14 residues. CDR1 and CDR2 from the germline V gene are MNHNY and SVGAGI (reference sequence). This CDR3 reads CASTQQGLGQPQHF. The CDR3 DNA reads TGTGCCAGCACCCAACAGGGATTGGGTCAGCCCCAGCATTTT.